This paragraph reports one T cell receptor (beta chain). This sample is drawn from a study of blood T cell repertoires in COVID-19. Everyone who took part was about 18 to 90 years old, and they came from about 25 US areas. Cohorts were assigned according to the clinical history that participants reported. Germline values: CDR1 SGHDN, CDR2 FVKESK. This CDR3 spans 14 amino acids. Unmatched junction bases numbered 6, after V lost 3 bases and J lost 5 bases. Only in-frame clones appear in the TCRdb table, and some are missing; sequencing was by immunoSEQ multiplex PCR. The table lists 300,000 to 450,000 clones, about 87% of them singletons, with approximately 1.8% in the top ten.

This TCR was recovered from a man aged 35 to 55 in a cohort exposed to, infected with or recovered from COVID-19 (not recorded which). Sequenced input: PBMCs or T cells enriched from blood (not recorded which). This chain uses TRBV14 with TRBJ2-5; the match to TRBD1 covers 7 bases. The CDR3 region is CASSHVTGKETQYF. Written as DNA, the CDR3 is TGTGCCAGCAGCCATGTGACAGGGAAGGAGACCCAGTACTTC. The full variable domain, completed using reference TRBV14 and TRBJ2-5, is EAGVTQFPSHSVIEKGQTVTLRCDPISGHDNLYWYRRVMGKEIKFLLHFVKESKQDESGMPNNRFLAERTGGTYSTLKVQPAELEDSGVYFCASSHVTGKETQYFGPGTRLLVL.